This TCR beta chain was identified during a study of beta chain features in type 1 diabetes. Broader study findings: The study left unresolved whether HLA type influences TCRB rearrangement. In type 1 diabetes patients, VDJ junctions had fewer insertions; deletions at these junctions were more frequent.

Blood was drawn once from each donor into heparinised tubes. The draws averaged around 110 mL. Each sorted fraction was over 98% pure. This clone has just a few counts. Its specificity is not known. The CDR3 is 15 residues long. V lost 3 bases, J lost 4 bases, and 7 bases stayed unmatched. Germline V gives CDR1 MDHEN, CDR2 SYDVKM. The whole isolated RNA underwent reverse transcription, so sequencing captured expressed TCRB transcripts. Sequencing used immunoSEQ multiplex PCR; TCRdb keeps in-frame clones, though not all of them. The data hold about 360,000 clones, with about 12% observed a single time. The TCR sequence derives from a man younger than 35 in good health. Material for sequencing was naive CD4+ T cells from blood. V is TRBV28 and J is TRBJ2-7; 9 bases are shared with TRBD2. The CDR3 loop is CASSLPSGTKYEQYF. CDR3 nucleotide sequence: TGTGCCAGCAGTTTGCCTAGCGGGACTAAGTACGAGCAGTACTTC.